A single sample gave rise to the 28 T cell receptor beta chains below, sequenced in a study of cytomegalovirus exposure and HLA in healthy donors. PCR used 60 Vbeta primers and 13 Jbeta primers. TCRdb keeps only in-frame clones here, not all; method: immunoSEQ multiplex PCR. In the table there are 250,000 to 350,000 clones, approximately 80% of which are singletons. Sequencing was carried out using PBMCs. Source of these receptors: a girl aged 2 to 9 in good health and CMV-seronegative.

This clone was counted only a few times. The CDR3 is CASSFRTGVGNEQFF. The CDR3 nucleotides are TGTGCCAGCAGCTTCCGGACAGGGGTGGGGAATGAGCAGTTCTTC. This chain connects TRBV7-2 to TRBJ2-1; 9 nucleotides line up with TRBD1. Looked up from germline, CDR1 is SGHTA and CDR2 is FQGNSA. V dropped 3 bases and J dropped 7; count of bases not matched to a gene: 7. CDR3 length: 15 residues.

The gene calls are TRBV6-5 and TRBJ1-2, with TRBD1 identical over 8 bases. The CDR3 consists of 15 residues. The germline gives CDR1 MNHEY, CDR2 SVGAGI. After removal of 2 bases from V and 7 bases from J, the junction contained 9 bases not matched to a gene. The CDR3: CASSYASGGMSGYTF. The CDR3, as DNA: TGTGCCAGCAGTTACGCCTCAGGGGGCATGTCTGGCTACACCTTC.

V usage is TRBV27 and J usage is TRBJ2-1, with D perhaps TRBD2 (6 bases). Trimming took off 3 bases at V and 6 bases at J, with 12 bases between the two ends. This CDR3 is 14 amino acids long. From germline, CDR1 is MNHEY and CDR2 SMNVEV (reference sequence). CDR3 sequence (DNA): TGTGCCAGCAGTTTTCGTGCGACTAGCAATGAGCAGTTCTTC. Protein product: CASSFRATSNEQFF.

V is TRBV7-9 and J is TRBJ2-5, with TRBD1 matching over 7 bases. Germline lookup yields CDR1 SEHNR and CDR2 FQNEAQ (reference sequence). V trimming: 3 bases; J trimming: 5 bases; junction bases outside the gene matches: 9. CDR3 size: 15 residues. Here the CDR3 DNA reads TGTGCCAGCAGCTTTATAACCGGGACAGCCGAGACCCAGTACTTC. This translates into CASSFITGTAETQYF.

The J gene is TRBJ2-2, the V gene TRBV13; no definite D call. The V end was cut by 3 bases, the J end by 2 bases, with 4 bases between. The CDR3 contains 13 residues. Germline loops: CDR1 PRHDT, CDR2 FYEKMQ (reference sequence). This chain's CDR3 is CASSFGNTGELFF. The CDR3 region has the DNA TGTGCCAGCAGCTTTGGCAACACCGGGGAGCTGTTTTTT.

CDR3 sequence: CASSPRTSGRARDTQYF. The CDR3 DNA is TGTGCCAGCAGTCCCAGGACTAGCGGGAGGGCTAGGGATACGCAGTATTTT. This sequence joins TRBV28 and TRBJ2-3, with 15 bases matching TRBD2. Losses at the gene ends were 5 bases for V and 6 bases for J; bases not matched to a gene: 9. CDR1 and CDR2 (germline): MDHEN, SYDVKM. CDR3 length: 17 amino acids.

The chain couples TRBV6-1 to TRBJ1-1; D is uncertain. The V end was cut by 2 bases, the J end by 2 bases, with 6 bases between. The germline V gene encodes CDR1 MNHNS and CDR2 SASEGT. The length of the CDR3 is 13 residues. The CDR3 spells CASSELSNTEAFF. The CDR3 bases are TGTGCCAGCAGTGAATTGAGTAACACTGAAGCTTTCTTT.

V is TRBV6-4 and J is TRBJ2-7, with 11 bases matching TRBD2. Germline loops: CDR1 MRHNA, CDR2 SNTAGT. The CDR3 consists of 13 residues. V was clipped by 4 bases and J by 6 bases; unmatched bases: 2. The CDR3 sequence: CASSGLAGGEQYF. As DNA, the CDR3 is TGTGCCAGCAGTGGTCTAGCGGGAGGCGAGCAGTACTTC.

This sequence joins TRBV6-1 and TRBJ1-1, with TRBD1 matching over 8 bases. Germline assignment: CDR1 MNHNS and CDR2 SASEGT. V lost 5 bases, J lost 3 bases, and 5 bases stayed unmatched. CDR3 length: 14 residues. CDR3: CASSLRGLDTEAFF. The CDR3 DNA reads as TGTGCCAGCAGTCTCAGGGGGCTGGACACTGAAGCTTTCTTT.

The chain carries TRBV5-4 and TRBJ2-5; 13 nucleotides line up with TRBD2. V dropped 4 bases and J dropped 0; count of bases not matched to a gene: 6. The germline V gene has CDR1 SGHNT and CDR2 YYREEE (reference sequence). The length of the CDR3 is 17 residues. CDR3 sequence: CASSRYGTSGDQETQYF. The CDR3 bases are TGTGCCAGCAGCCGCTATGGGACTAGCGGGGACCAAGAGACCCAGTACTTC.

This rearrangement joins TRBV9 to TRBJ1-4; D possibly corresponds to TRBD1 (5 bases). The ends were cut back, 3 bases at V and 8 bases at J, with 20 bases in the middle. The CDR3 is 16 amino acids. The germline V gene encodes CDR1 SGDLS and CDR2 YYNGEE. The CDR3 sequence: CASSGWGRGGKEKLFF. CDR3 nucleotide sequence: TGTGCCAGCAGCGGATGGGGGAGGGGCGGAAAGGAAAAACTGTTTTTT.

This rearrangement joins TRBV4-1 to TRBJ2-3; weak D call: TRBD1 (5 bases). The CDR3 extends over 16 amino acids. V was pared by 0 bases and J by 3 bases, with 13 bases between. Germline loops: CDR1 MGHRA, CDR2 YSYEKL. In DNA, the CDR3 is TGCGCCAGCAGCCAAGATAGAGTACGACAGACAGATACGCAGTATTTT. It yields the protein CASSQDRVRQTDTQYF.

The V call is TRBV28, the J call TRBJ2-5, with D perhaps TRBD2 (6 bases). The end of the DNA is better explained by TRBJ2-7, so the J call may be wrong. Germline V gene data show CDR1 as MDHEN and CDR2 as SYDVKM. The CDR3 extends over 14 amino acids. The DNA for the CDR3 is TGTGCCAGCCAACCGGGACTGGGGTCCTACGAGCAGTACTTC. It codes for CASQPGLGSYEQYF.

V is TRBV19 and J is TRBJ1-1; D gene ambiguous. From germline, CDR1 is LNHDA and CDR2 SQIVND (reference sequence). V dropped 3 bases and J dropped 0 bases, with 11 bases sitting between them. The CDR3 length is 15 residues. CDR3 nucleotide sequence: TGTGCCAGTAGTATCGGTCCGACAATGAACACTGAAGCTTTCTTT. This translates into CASSIGPTMNTEAFF.

The chain has TRBV27 and TRBJ1-1; perhaps TRBD1 as D (6 bases). Trimming took off 1 base at V and 2 bases at J, with 14 bases between the two ends. The CDR3 contains 16 residues. Germline CDR1 reads MNHEY; CDR2 reads SMNVEV (reference sequence). CDR3 DNA sequence: TGTGCCAGCAGTTTATTGGGGGGGCTGGTAAACACTGAAGCTTTCTTT. Encoded protein: CASSLLGGLVNTEAFF.

The gene calls are TRBV15 and TRBJ2-5, with D possibly matching TRBD2 (6 bases). Germline CDR1 and CDR2: LNHNV and YYDKDF (reference sequence). The CDR3 contains 16 residues. V dropped 8 bases and J dropped 3 bases, with 22 bases sitting between them. The DNA of the CDR3 is TGTGCCACCCGGCAAAATAAAGCGGGCTCGAAAGAGACCCAGTACTTC. This encodes CATRQNKAGSKETQYF. The full variable domain, its missing parts supplied by reference TRBV15 and TRBJ2-5, is DAMVIQNPRYQVTQFGKPVTLSCSQTLNHNVMYWYQQKSSQAPKLLFHYYDKDFNNEADTPDNFQSRRPNTSFCFLDIRSPGLGDTAMYLCATRQNKAGSKETQYFGPGTRLLVL.

This clone was seen more than once but under ten times. The chain recombines TRBV6-6 with TRBJ2-3; D is perhaps TRBD2 (6 bases). The length of the CDR3 is 15 residues. V dropped 6 bases and J dropped 0 bases, with 13 bases sitting between them. Per the germline V gene, CDR1 is MNHNY and CDR2 is SVGAGI (reference sequence). CDR3 sequence: CASSRRDSSTDTQYF. In nucleotides, the CDR3 is TGTGCCAGCAGCCGACGGGACTCTAGCACAGATACGCAGTATTTT.

The chain carries TRBV12-5 and TRBJ1-1; no definite D call. Trimming removed 0 bases at V and 8 bases at J, with 13 bases between. This CDR3 spans 14 amino acids. The germline gives CDR1 LGHNT, CDR2 FRNRAP. CDR3 sequence: CASGLVVLPGEAFF. CDR3 coding DNA: TGTGCTAGTGGTTTGGTAGTGCTCCCGGGAGAAGCTTTCTTT. Together with reference TRBV12-5 and TRBJ1-1, the CDR3 gives the full variable domain: DARVTQTPRHKVTEMGQEVTMRCQPILGHNTVFWYRQTMMQGLELLAYFRNRAPLDDSGMPKDRFSAEMPDATLATLKIQPSEPRDSAVYFCASGLVVLPGEAFFGQGTRLTVV.

The rearrangement uses TRBV28 and TRBJ2-4; TRBD1 matches 12 bases. Germline CDR1 and CDR2: MDHEN and SYDVKM. Trimming removed 4 bases from V and 0 bases from J; junction bases left unmatched: 10. This CDR3 contains 19 residues. This chain's CDR3 is CASSSTRDRGRLAKNIQYF. CDR3 nucleotides: TGTGCCAGCAGTTCTACTCGGGACAGGGGGCGATTAGCCAAAAACATTCAGTACTTC.

This clone has a handful of counts. The chain links TRBV10-3 to TRBJ2-6; TRBD1 agrees at 7 bases. Losses at the gene ends were 7 bases for V and 0 bases for J; bases not matched to a gene: 9. Germline CDR1 and CDR2: ENHRY and SYGVKD. The CDR3 runs 17 residues. Here the CDR3 DNA reads TGTGCCATCACCGGGGACAGAACCAACTCTGGGGCCAACGTCCTGACTTTC. This gives the protein CAITGDRTNSGANVLTF.

The chain couples TRBV7-3 to TRBJ2-5; 10 nucleotides match TRBD1. Near its end, the DNA agrees better with TRBJ2-7, so the J call may be wrong. Germline assignment: CDR1 SGHTA and CDR2 FQGTGA. The CDR3 runs to 16 residues. The CDR3 DNA follows: TGTGCCAGCAGCCCCCGTGGGGGACAGGGGCCCAGCGAGCAGTACTTC. It encodes CASSPRGGQGPSEQYF.

This chain joins TRBV5-4 and TRBJ2-6, with a weak D call TRBD2 (6 bases). The CDR3 totals 16 residues. The germline V gene has CDR1 SGHNT and CDR2 YYREEE (reference sequence). With 1 base removed from V and 4 bases from J, the gap between germline ends came to 12 bases. CDR3 DNA sequence: TGTGCCAGCAGCTTGTTCCAGGGAGGCGGGGCCAACGTCCTGACTTTC. Translating it yields CASSLFQGGGANVLTF.

V usage is TRBV18 and J usage is TRBJ1-1, with D uncertain. Germline CDR1 KGHSH, CDR2 LQKENI. CDR3 length equals 15 residues. The V and J ends lost 4 bases and 2 bases respectively, with 14 bases between them. CDR3 sequence (DNA): TGTGCCAGCTCACTATTCCGAGGGAGAAACACTGAAGCTTTCTTT. Its protein is CASSLFRGRNTEAFF. Full variable domain (missing parts from reference TRBV18 and TRBJ1-1): NAGVMQNPRHLVRRRGQEARLRCSPMKGHSHVYWYRQLPEEGLKFMVYLQKENIIDESGMPKERFSAEFPKEGPSILRIQQVVRGDSAAYFCASSLFRGRNTEAFFGQGTRLTVV.

V and J are TRBV7-8 and TRBJ1-1; possible D gene TRBD1, 6 bases. The length of the CDR3 is 13 residues. Trimming took off 1 base at V and 10 bases at J, with 13 bases between the two ends. Germline CDR1 and CDR2: SGHVS and FQNEAQ. DNA of the CDR3: TGTGCCAGCAGCTTAGGGACAGCGGTATCAGCTTTCTTT. Its protein product is CASSLGTAVSAFF.

The V gene is TRBV5-1, the J gene TRBJ2-5, with 13 bases that match TRBD2. CDR1 and CDR2 from the germline V gene are SGHRS and YFSETQ. The CDR3 extends over 18 amino acids. Trimming removed 0 bases from V and 0 bases from J; junction bases left unmatched: 5. The CDR3 DNA is TGCGCCAGCAGCTTGGGAGGGACTAGCGGGGTGTACCAAGAGACCCAGTACTTC. It codes for CASSLGGTSGVYQETQYF.

The chain uses TRBV5-6 and TRBJ2-2; 10 bases are shared with TRBD1. V shed 4 bases, J shed 5 bases, and the junction held 5 bases outside the gene matches. The CDR3 contains 15 residues. CDR1 is SGHDT, CDR2 YYEEEE, per germline. Here the CDR3 reads CASSLRDRGTGELFF. The CDR3 nucleotides read TGTGCCAGCAGCCTCCGGGACAGGGGAACCGGGGAGCTGTTTTTT.

The table lists this clone with a few counts. The V and J genes are TRBV28 and TRBJ2-5; unclear D gene. Germline V gene sequence: CDR1 MDHEN, CDR2 SYDVKM. The length of the CDR3 is 16 residues. V lost 3 bases and J lost 2, with 16 bases in between. The CDR3 loop is CASSFLASFHQETQYF. CDR3 coding DNA: TGTGCCAGCAGTTTCCTGGCCAGTTTTCATCAAGAGACCCAGTACTTC. The entire variable domain, with the rest obtained from reference TRBV28 and TRBJ2-5, is as follows: DVKVTQSSRYLVKRTGEKVFLECVQDMDHENMFWYRQDPGLGLRLIYFSYDVKMKEKGDIPEGYSVSREKKERFSLILESASTNQTSMYLCASSFLASFHQETQYFGPGTRLLVL.

The chain has TRBV28 and TRBJ1-5, with 8 bases fitting TRBD1. V lost 6 bases to trimming and J lost 1 base; unmatched junction nucleotides: 5. Germline CDR1 is MDHEN and CDR2 is SYDVKM. This CDR3 has 15 residues. The CDR3 protein is CASSPGGRSNQPQHF. As DNA, the CDR3 is TGTGCCAGCAGCCCAGGGGGCCGCAGCAATCAGCCCCAGCATTTT.